A selection of T cell receptor beta chains follows, all from one sample in a study of blood T cell repertoires in COVID-19. The data were produced by immunoSEQ multiplex PCR, yet TCRdb's version contains in-frame clones alone and is incomplete. The sample includes nearly 300,000 clones, roughly 86% of them seen just once. The sequencing sample was made of PBMCs or T cells enriched from blood (not recorded which). These receptors all come from a woman aged 50 to 65 who had been exposed to COVID-19. CDR3s include the opening cysteine and the closing phenylalanine or tryptophan. D genes are given only for firm matches. Clone size is stated in some rows and not others, as once, few, many or a class when expanded.

D gene,J gene,V gene,clone size,CDR3 protein,CDR3 DNA
TRBD1,TRBJ2-1,TRBV5-1,NA,CASSLLRGREQFF,TGCGCCAGCAGCTTGTTAAGGGGGCGCGAGCAGTTCTTC
TRBD1,TRBJ2-7,TRBV7-9,NA,CASSHRTGTSYEQYF,TGTGCCAGCAGCCACCGGACAGGGACCTCCTACGAGCAGTACTTC
TRBD2,TRBJ2-5,TRBV10-3,NA,CAISRGTSGGGQETQYF,TGTGCCATCAGTAGAGGGACTAGCGGGGGGGGACAAGAGACCCAGTACTTC
NA,TRBJ1-2,TRBV5-4,NA,CASNDATGYGYTF,TGTGCCAGCAACGACGCGACAGGCTATGGCTACACCTTC
TRBD1,TRBJ1-5,TRBV10-2,NA,CASSESFLGTGDYSNQPQHF,TGCGCCAGCAGTGAGTCGTTTTTGGGGACAGGGGACTATAGCAATCAGCCCCAGCATTTT
NA,TRBJ2-7,TRBV3-1/TRBV3-2,few,CASSQPGTNYEQYF,TGTGCCAGCAGCCAACCTGGGACAAACTACGAGCAGTACTTC
NA,TRBJ1-6,TRBV3-1/TRBV3-2,NA,CASSPPRGIRSPLHF,TGTGCCAGCAGCCCACCAAGGGGAATTCGTTCACCCCTCCACTTT
NA,TRBJ2-3,TRBV5-6,NA,CASSLYAATDTQYF,TGTGCCAGCAGCTTGTATGCGGCCACAGATACGCAGTATTTT
TRBD1,TRBJ1-2,TRBV6-4,once,CASSDGTGPTYGYTF,TGTGCCAGCAGTGACGGGACAGGGCCAACCTATGGCTACACCTTC
TRBD1,TRBJ1-2,TRBV2,NA,CASTEVGTGTNYGYTF,TGTGCCAGCACAGAGGTCGGGACAGGGACTAACTATGGCTACACCTTC
TRBD1,TRBJ1-3,TRBV4-1,NA,CASSLGTGVSSGNTIYF,TGCGCCAGCAGCCTAGGGACAGGGGTATCCTCTGGAAACACCATATATTTT
TRBD2,TRBJ2-3,TRBV7-2,NA,CASSLWPSGGAGPDTQYF,TGTGCCAGCAGCTTGTGGCCTAGCGGGGGGGCCGGTCCAGATACGCAGTATTTT
NA,TRBJ2-4,TRBV18,NA,CASSPWGEEAKNIQYF,TGTGCCAGCTCACCATGGGGGGAGGAGGCCAAAAACATTCAGTACTTC
NA,TRBJ1-1,TRBV5-8,NA,CASVGLAGAPTEAFF,TGTGCCAGCGTCGGTTTGGCGGGGGCGCCCACTGAAGCTTTCTTT
NA,TRBJ2-2,TRBV19,NA,CASSKGAGTGELFF,TGTGCCAGTTCTAAGGGGGCGGGGACCGGGGAGCTGTTTTTT
NA,TRBJ2-2,TRBV7-2,NA,CASSPRQDIDTGELFF,TGTGCCAGCAGCCCACGACAGGATATAGACACCGGGGAGCTGTTTTTT
TRBD1,TRBJ2-5,TRBV24-1,NA,CATSDPRQGWGETQYF,TGTGCCACCAGTGATCCCCGACAGGGATGGGGAGAGACCCAGTACTTC
TRBD2,TRBJ2-1,TRBV10-3,once,CASSAERGAPQLSYNEQFF,TGTGCCTCGAGCGCTGAGCGGGGGGCCCCGCAGCTTTCCTACAATGAGCAGTTCTTC
NA,TRBJ1-2,TRBV9,NA,CASSEGGAGGYTF,TGTGCCAGCAGCGAGGGAGGGGCAGGTGGCTACACCTTC
NA,TRBJ2-1,TRBV5-1,NA,CASSTGQSSYNEQFF,TGCGCCAGCAGCACTGGACAGAGCTCCTACAATGAGCAGTTCTTC
TRBD1,TRBJ1-1,TRBV28,few,CASSLTGGVGKAFF,TGTGCCAGCAGTTTAACAGGGGGCGTGGGAAAAGCTTTCTTT
TRBD1,TRBJ1-2,TRBV10-3,NA,CAISERQGMNYGYTF,TGTGCCATCAGTGAACGACAGGGGATGAACTATGGCTACACCTTC
TRBD1,TRBJ1-2,TRBV6-5,NA,CASSFQGDNYGYTF,TGTGCCAGCAGTTTTCAGGGGGACAACTATGGCTACACCTTC
NA,TRBJ2-1,TRBV7-2,NA,CASSLDHGYNEQFF,TGTGCCAGCAGCTTAGATCACGGCTACAATGAGCAGTTCTTC
TRBD1,TRBJ1-5,TRBV28,NA,CASSVLGTDQPQHF,TGTGCCAGCAGTGTCCTAGGGACAGATCAGCCCCAGCATTTT
TRBD1,TRBJ2-2,TRBV7-2,once,CASSPRQGPGELFF,TGTGCCAGCAGCCCCCGACAGGGACCCGGGGAGCTGTTTTTT
NA,TRBJ2-2,TRBV5-1,once,CASSLGQGGSGELFF,TGCGCCAGCAGCTTGGGACAGGGAGGTTCCGGGGAGCTGTTTTTT
TRBD1,TRBJ2-7,TRBV4-1,NA,CASSLRANSGTGGIEQYF,TGCGCCAGCAGCCTAAGGGCTAATAGTGGGACAGGGGGAATCGAGCAGTACTTC
NA,TRBJ1-1,TRBV4-2,once,CASSHRPDRNTEAFF,TGTGCCAGCAGCCACCGCCCGGACAGGAACACTGAAGCTTTCTTT
NA,TRBJ2-1,TRBV2,NA,CASSPGKQFF,TGTGCCAGCAGTCCAGGAAAGCAGTTCTTC
NA,TRBJ2-3,TRBV24-1,NA,CATSDRGGTDTQYF,TGTGCCACCAGTGATAGGGGGGGGACAGATACGCAGTATTTT
TRBD2,TRBJ2-5,TRBV9,NA,CASSGAGGRKETQYF,TGTGCCAGCAGCGGAGCGGGGGGGCGGAAAGAGACCCAGTACTTC
NA,TRBJ2-1,TRBV5-1,NA,CASSLGQGGNEQFF,TGCGCCAGCAGCTTGGGACAGGGAGGCAATGAGCAGTTCTTC
NA,TRBJ1-4,TRBV30,NA,CAWNTGLAEKLFF,TGTGCCTGGAATACAGGGTTGGCTGAAAAACTGTTTTTT
NA,TRBJ1-2,TRBV7-9,NA,CASSLEQGTNYGYTF,TGTGCCAGCAGCTTAGAGCAGGGAACTAACTATGGCTACACCTTC
NA,TRBJ1-2,TRBV27,NA,CASSNAGGVPDYGYTF,TGTGCCAGCAGCAATGCCGGGGGGGTACCCGACTATGGCTACACCTTC
TRBD2,TRBJ2-7,TRBV6-5,NA,CASERGPDEQYF,TGTGCCAGCGAGCGGGGGCCCGACGAGCAGTACTTC
NA,TRBJ1-1,TRBV29-1,NA,CSVEEGRTEAFF,TGCAGCGTTGAGGAGGGAAGGACTGAAGCTTTCTTT
NA,TRBJ1-1,TRBV27,NA,CASTHSGNMNTEAFF,TGTGCCAGCACCCACTCAGGGAATATGAACACTGAAGCTTTCTTT
NA,TRBJ1-5,TRBV5-6,once,CASSLRGMNNQPQHF,TGTGCCAGCAGCTTACGGGGTATGAACAATCAGCCCCAGCATTTT
TRBD1,TRBJ1-2,TRBV20-1,NA,CSASTGTGGHYGYTF,TGCAGTGCTAGTACCGGGACAGGGGGCCACTATGGCTACACCTTC
NA,TRBJ1-6,TRBV7-8,NA,CASSFSTASPLHF,TGTGCCAGCAGCTTTTCGACAGCTTCACCCCTCCACTTT